Sequencing of this T cell receptor beta chain was carried out in a study of CD8 T cells in Susac syndrome. Study context: When their blood was taken, the Susac syndrome patients had either not yet had any therapy, were taking corticosteroids, or were taking intravenous immunoglobulin alone.

The ends were cut back, 4 bases at V and 5 bases at J, with 18 bases in the middle. This CDR3 contains 15 residues. Germline CDR1 and CDR2: SGHRS and YFSETQ. From blood CD8+ and CD4+ T cells, the TCR beta chain was sequenced. Random hexamers were used to reverse transcribe about 0.5 to 1 ug of RNA. TCRdb processed the immunoSEQ multiplex PCR reads anew with MiXCR; each CDR3 protein has one entry. Of about 80,000 distinct CDR3 sequences listed, 90% to 95% are singletons. Of note for this clonotype: What it binds is unknown.

Regarding the study as a whole: When the CD4+ T cell repertoires of patients with Susac syndrome were examined, they did not show any clonal expansion. The study recognized that the number of individuals in its TCR sequencing and HLA analysis was relatively small.

Sequenced: CD4+ T cells from PBMCs. This chain uses TRBV5-1 with TRBJ2-5, with D tentatively TRBD1 (8 bases). The receptor was isolated from a human donor with Susac syndrome. The CDR3 sequence: CASSITGGAGETQYF. CDR3 in DNA: TGCGCCAGCAGCATTACAGGGGGGGCCGGCGAGACCCAGTACTTC.